The rows below give T cell receptor beta chains drawn from one sample of a study of shared clonotypes between healthy human individuals. Clones were sequenced by immunoSEQ multiplex PCR, and TCRdb holds only the in-frame ones, with some missing. The sample lists 800,000 or so clones; about 96% were seen once. Source material: naive CD8+ T cells sorted from blood. These receptors were obtained from a man aged 30 to 45 in good health. The CDR3 runs from the conserved cysteine through the conserved F or W. The D gene is left open where the match is weak. Clone size is shown for a subset of rows, as once, few, many or a class of expanded clone.

clone_size j_call v_call d_call cdr3_nt cdr3_aa
NA TRBJ2-1 TRBV27 TRBD1 TGTGCCAGCAGTACAGGGGGCGGGAGTCTCAATGAGCAGTTCTTC CASSTGGGSLNEQFF
NA TRBJ1-1 TRBV9 NA TGTGCCAGCAGCGGAAGTTTGGGGGGTCATGAAGCTTTCTTT CASSGSLGGHEAFF
NA TRBJ2-7 TRBV6-1 TRBD1 TGTGCCAGCAGTGAACGACAGGGGACAGGGAACGAGCAGTACTTC CASSERQGTGNEQYF
NA TRBJ2-7 TRBV10-2 TRBD1 TGCGCCAGCAGTGAAGGAGTAGGGACAGGGCAGTACTTC CASSEGVGTGQYF
NA TRBJ2-7 TRBV5-1 TRBD1 TGCGCCAGCAGCCGGGGACAGGGCTACGAGCAGTACTTC CASSRGQGYEQYF
NA TRBJ2-1 TRBV18 NA TGTGCCAGCTCACCCCGAAGGTACTGGGTCTACAATGAGCAGTTCTTC CASSPRRYWVYNEQFF
NA TRBJ2-2 TRBV6-5 TRBD2 TGTGCCAGCAGCCCGGGACTAGCGGGTACCGGGGAGCTGTTTTTT CASSPGLAGTGELFF
NA TRBJ2-1 TRBV7-3 NA TGTGCCAGCAGCCCACTTTTGGGGAAGGACAATGAGCAGTTCTTC CASSPLLGKDNEQFF
NA TRBJ1-2 TRBV6-5 NA TGTGCCAGCAGTCCGGGCCTTATTGACGGCTACACCTTC CASSPGLIDGYTF
NA TRBJ1-2 TRBV6-1 TRBD1 TGTGCCAGCAGTTCCGACAGGGTGTTCGAGGGCTACACCTTC CASSSDRVFEGYTF
NA TRBJ2-4 TRBV18 NA TGTGCCAGCTCCCCAGGGAGATCGACAGTAACGGGAAACATTCAGTACTTC CASSPGRSTVTGNIQYF
once TRBJ1-1 TRBV7-9 NA TGTGCCAGCAGCCCCATCGGGAGTACTGAAGCTTTCTTT CASSPIGSTEAFF
NA TRBJ2-5 TRBV6-4 TRBD2 TGTGCCAGCAGTGACGGGGTAGCGGGAGGGATCAAGGAGACCCAGTACTTC CASSDGVAGGIKETQYF
NA TRBJ1-2 TRBV5-1 NA TGCGCCAGCAGCCAAGTACAGGGTAGTAGTAACTATGGCTACACCTTC CASSQVQGSSNYGYTF
NA TRBJ1-4 TRBV19 NA TGTGCCAGTACAAGGACTGACTATAATGAAAAACTGTTTTTT CASTRTDYNEKLFF
NA TRBJ1-4 TRBV9 TRBD1 TGTGCCAGCAGCGCGACAGGGGCGGATGAAAAACTGTTTTTT CASSATGADEKLFF
NA TRBJ1-5 TRBV18 TRBD1 TGTGCCAGCTCACCAACAGGGGGTCTTCAGCCCCAGCATTTT CASSPTGGLQPQHF
NA TRBJ1-5 TRBV7-9 NA TGTGCCAGCAGCCGAGGCCGTGCGGGGAGCAATCAGCCCCAGCATTTT CASSRGRAGSNQPQHF
once TRBJ2-7 TRBV5-1 TRBD1 TGCGCCAGCAGCATAGGACAGGGGATCGACGAGCAGTACTTC CASSIGQGIDEQYF
NA TRBJ2-5 TRBV10-3 NA TGTGCCACCGAGGCATCGTATATGGAGACCCAGTACTTC CATEASYMETQYF